This TCR beta chain is drawn from a study of cytomegalovirus exposure and HLA in healthy donors. Whole-study results and caveats: Solely CMV serostatus was available to characterize immune exposure.

CDR1 MNHNY and CDR2 SVGAGI come from the germline V gene (reference sequence). V lost 3 bases and J 4 bases, leaving 12 bases between the germline ends. The CDR3 length is 14 residues. PCR amplification relied on 60 Vbeta primers (plus 13 Jbeta primers). Clones were sequenced by immunoSEQ multiplex PCR, and TCRdb holds only the in-frame ones, with some missing. This sample yields 100,000 to 120,000 clones, of which approximately 83% are seen a single time; 1.5% to 2% belongs to the top ten. A word on this clone: Its matching antigen is unknown.

The sequencing input was PBMCs. The receptor was derived from a man aged 35 to 55 in good health and CMV-seronegative. J is TRBJ2-5 and V is TRBV6-6; D ambiguous. In nucleotides, the CDR3 is TGTGCCAGCAGTTATACGGGTTGGTCAGAGACCCAGTACTTC. Translation: CASSYTGWSETQYF.